The present entry profiles one T cell receptor (beta chain) with its context. Measured with immunoSEQ multiplex PCR; TCRdb has only the in-frame clones, and not every one. The table records more than 150,000 clones, about 88% of them present only once. This specimen belongs to a study of blood T cell repertoires in COVID-19. CDR1 is MNHEY and CDR2 is SMNVEV in the germline V gene (reference sequence). The CDR3 extends over 13 amino acids. V was cut by 6 bases and J by 2 bases, with 10 bases left in between. The source is a man aged 55 to 69 with COVID-19, enrolled during active disease. The specimen was peripheral blood. This sequence joins TRBV27 and TRBJ2-5; weak D call: TRBD2 (5 bases). The CDR3 loop is CASRGRGQETQYF. The CDR3 DNA follows: TGTGCCAGCAGAGGCCGCGGGCAAGAGACCCAGTACTTC.